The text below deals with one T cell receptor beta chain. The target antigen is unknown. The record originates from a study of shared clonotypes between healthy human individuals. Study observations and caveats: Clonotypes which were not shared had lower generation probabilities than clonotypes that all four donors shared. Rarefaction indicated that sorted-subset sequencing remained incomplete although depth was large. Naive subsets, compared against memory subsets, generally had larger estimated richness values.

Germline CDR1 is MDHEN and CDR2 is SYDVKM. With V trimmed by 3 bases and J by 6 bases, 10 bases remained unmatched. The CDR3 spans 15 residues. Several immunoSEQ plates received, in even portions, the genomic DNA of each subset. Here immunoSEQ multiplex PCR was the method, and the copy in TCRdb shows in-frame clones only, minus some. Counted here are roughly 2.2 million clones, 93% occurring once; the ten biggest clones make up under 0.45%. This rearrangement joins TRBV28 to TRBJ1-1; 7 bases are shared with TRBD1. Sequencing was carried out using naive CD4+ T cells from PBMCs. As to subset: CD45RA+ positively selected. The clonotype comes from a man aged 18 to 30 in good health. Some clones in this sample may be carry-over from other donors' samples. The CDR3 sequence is CASSFPTHDRAEAFF. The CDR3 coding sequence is TGTGCCAGCAGTTTCCCAACCCACGACAGGGCTGAAGCTTTCTTT.